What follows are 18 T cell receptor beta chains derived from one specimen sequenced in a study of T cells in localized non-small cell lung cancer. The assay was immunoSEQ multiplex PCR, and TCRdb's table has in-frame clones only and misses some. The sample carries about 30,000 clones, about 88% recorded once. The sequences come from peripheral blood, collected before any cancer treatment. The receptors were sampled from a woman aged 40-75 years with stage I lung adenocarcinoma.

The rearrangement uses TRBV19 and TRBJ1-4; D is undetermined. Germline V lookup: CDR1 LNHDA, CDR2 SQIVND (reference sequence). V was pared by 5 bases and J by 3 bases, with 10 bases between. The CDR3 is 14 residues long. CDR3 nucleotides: TGTGCCAGTAGTGACGGGTCGGCTAATGAAAAACTGTTTTTT. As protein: CASSDGSANEKLFF.

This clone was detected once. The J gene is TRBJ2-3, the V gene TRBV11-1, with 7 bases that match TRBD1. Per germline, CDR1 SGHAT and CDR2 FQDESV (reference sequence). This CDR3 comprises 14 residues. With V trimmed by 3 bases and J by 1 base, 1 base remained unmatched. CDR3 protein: CASSFTGGTDTQYF. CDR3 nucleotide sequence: TGTGCCAGCAGCTTTACAGGGGGCACAGATACGCAGTATTTT.

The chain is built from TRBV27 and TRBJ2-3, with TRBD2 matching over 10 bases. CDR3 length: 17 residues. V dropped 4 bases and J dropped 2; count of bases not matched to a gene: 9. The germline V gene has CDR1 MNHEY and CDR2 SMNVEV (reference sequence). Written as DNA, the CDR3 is TGTGCCAGCAGTTCCTTTAGCGGGGGGAGGGACACAGATACGCAGTATTTT. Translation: CASSSFSGGRDTDTQYF.

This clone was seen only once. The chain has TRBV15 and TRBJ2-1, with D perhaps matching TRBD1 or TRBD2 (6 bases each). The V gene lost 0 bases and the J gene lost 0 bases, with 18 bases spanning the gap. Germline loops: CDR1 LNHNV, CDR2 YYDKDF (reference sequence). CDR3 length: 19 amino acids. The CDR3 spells CATSRDGGLGQVSYNEQFF. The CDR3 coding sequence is TGTGCCACCAGCAGAGATGGGGGGCTCGGCCAAGTCTCCTACAATGAGCAGTTCTTC.

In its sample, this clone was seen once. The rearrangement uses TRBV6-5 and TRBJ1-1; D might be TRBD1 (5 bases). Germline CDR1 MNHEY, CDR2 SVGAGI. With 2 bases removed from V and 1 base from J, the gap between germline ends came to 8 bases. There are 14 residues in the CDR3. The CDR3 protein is CASSYIDRNTEAFF. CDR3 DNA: TGTGCCAGCAGTTACATTGACAGGAACACTGAAGCTTTCTTT.

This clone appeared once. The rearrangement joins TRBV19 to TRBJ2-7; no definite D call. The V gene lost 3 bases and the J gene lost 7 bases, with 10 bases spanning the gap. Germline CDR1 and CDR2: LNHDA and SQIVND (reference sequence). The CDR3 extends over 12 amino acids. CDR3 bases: TGTGCCAGTAGTATGTGGGGTAAGGAGCAGTACTTC. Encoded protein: CASSMWGKEQYF.

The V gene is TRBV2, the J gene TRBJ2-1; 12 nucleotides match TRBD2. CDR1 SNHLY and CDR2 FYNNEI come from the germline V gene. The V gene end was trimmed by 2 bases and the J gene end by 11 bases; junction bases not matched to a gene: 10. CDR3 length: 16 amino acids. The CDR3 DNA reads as TGTGCCAGCAGTGAATGGCTAGCGGGAGGGGCACCACAGCAGTTCTTC. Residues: CASSEWLAGGAPQQFF.

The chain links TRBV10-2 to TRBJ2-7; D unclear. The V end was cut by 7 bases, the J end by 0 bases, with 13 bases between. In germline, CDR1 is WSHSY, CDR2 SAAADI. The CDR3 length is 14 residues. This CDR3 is CASIDQTPSYEQYF. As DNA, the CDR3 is TGCGCCAGCATCGACCAGACGCCCTCCTACGAGCAGTACTTC.

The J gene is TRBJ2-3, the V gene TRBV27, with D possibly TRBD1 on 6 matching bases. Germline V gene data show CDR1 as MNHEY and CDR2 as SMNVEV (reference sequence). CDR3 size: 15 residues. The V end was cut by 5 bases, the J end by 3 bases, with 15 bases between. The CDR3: CASSATGSQTDTQYF. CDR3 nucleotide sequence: TGTGCCAGCAGTGCCACAGGGAGTCAAACAGATACGCAGTATTTT.

The CDR3 nucleotides are TGTGCCAGCAGCTTAGGTCCAGGGTCGAACACTGAAGCTTTCTTT. It translates to CASSLGPGSNTEAFF. The chain has TRBV7-3 and TRBJ1-1; D might be TRBD1 (5 bases). V gave up 2 bases and J gave up 1 base, with 11 bases separating them. This CDR3 region has 15 residues. Germline CDR1 and CDR2: SGHTA and FQGTGA.

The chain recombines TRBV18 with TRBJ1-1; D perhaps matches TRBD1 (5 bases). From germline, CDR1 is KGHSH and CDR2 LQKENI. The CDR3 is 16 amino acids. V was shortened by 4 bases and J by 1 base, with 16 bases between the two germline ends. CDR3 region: CASSQVGTVKNTEAFF. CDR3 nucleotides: TGTGCCAGCTCACAAGTAGGGACGGTAAAGAACACTGAAGCTTTCTTT.

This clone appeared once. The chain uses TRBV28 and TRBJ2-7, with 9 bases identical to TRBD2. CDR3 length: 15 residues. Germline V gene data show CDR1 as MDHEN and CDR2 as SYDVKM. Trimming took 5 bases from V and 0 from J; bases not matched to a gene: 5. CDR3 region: CASSRTSASSYEQYF. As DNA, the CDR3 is TGTGCCAGCAGTCGGACTAGCGCTAGCTCCTACGAGCAGTACTTC.

The DNA of the CDR3 is TGTGCCAGCAGCTGGCAGGGAAATGAGCAGTTCTTC. Its translation is CASSWQGNEQFF. V gene TRBV7-9 combines with J gene TRBJ2-1; D perhaps matches TRBD1 (5 bases). Germline V lookup: CDR1 SEHNR, CDR2 FQNEAQ (reference sequence). Between the trimmed V and J ends, which lost 4 bases and 7 bases, there was a span of 8 bases. The CDR3 is 12 residues long.

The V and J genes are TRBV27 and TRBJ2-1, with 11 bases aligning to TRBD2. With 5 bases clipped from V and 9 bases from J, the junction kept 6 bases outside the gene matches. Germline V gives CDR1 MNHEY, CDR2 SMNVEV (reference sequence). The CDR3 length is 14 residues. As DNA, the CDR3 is TGTGCCAGCAGTAAACTAGCGGGAGTAGGTGAGCAGTTCTTC. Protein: CASSKLAGVGEQFF.

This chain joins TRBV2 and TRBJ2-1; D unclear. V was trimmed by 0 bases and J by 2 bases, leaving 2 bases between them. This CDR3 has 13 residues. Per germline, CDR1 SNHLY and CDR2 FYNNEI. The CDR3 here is CASSEAAYNEQFF. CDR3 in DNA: TGTGCCAGCAGTGAAGCCGCCTACAATGAGCAGTTCTTC. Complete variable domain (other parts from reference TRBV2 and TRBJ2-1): EPEVTQTPSHQVTQMGQEVILRCVPISNHLYFYWYRQILGQKVEFLVSFYNNEISEKSEIFDDQFSVERPDGSNFTLKIRSTKLEDSAMYFCASSEAAYNEQFFGPGTRLTVL.

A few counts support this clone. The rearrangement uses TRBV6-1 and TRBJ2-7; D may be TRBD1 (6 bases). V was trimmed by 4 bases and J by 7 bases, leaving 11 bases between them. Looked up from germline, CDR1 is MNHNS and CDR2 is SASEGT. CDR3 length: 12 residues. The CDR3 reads CASSVGAREQYF. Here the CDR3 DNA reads TGTGCCAGCAGTGTGGGGGCCAGGGAGCAGTACTTC.

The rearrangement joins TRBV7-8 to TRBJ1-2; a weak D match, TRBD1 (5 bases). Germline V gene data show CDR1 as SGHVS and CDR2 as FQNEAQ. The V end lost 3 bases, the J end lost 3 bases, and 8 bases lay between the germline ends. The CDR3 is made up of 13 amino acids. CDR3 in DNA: TGTGCCAGCAGCTTCGGAGGGGACTATGGCTACACCTTC. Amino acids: CASSFGGDYGYTF. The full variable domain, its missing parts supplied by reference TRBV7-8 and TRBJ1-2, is GAGVSQSPRYKVAKRGQDVALRCDPISGHVSLFWYQQALGQGPEFLTYFQNEAQLDKSGLPSDRFFAERPEGSVSTLKIQRTQQEDSAVYLCASSFGGDYGYTFGSGTRLTVV.

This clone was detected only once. CDR3 sequence: CASSSPTDTQYF. The CDR3 DNA follows: TGTGCCAGCAGTTCCCCCACAGATACGCAGTATTTT. The chain joins TRBV27 to TRBJ2-3; D is unresolved. Per the germline V gene, CDR1 is MNHEY and CDR2 is SMNVEV (reference sequence). Deletions cut 4 bases from V and 2 bases from J, with 4 bases between. The CDR3 totals 12 residues.